Sequencing of this TCR beta chain was carried out in a study of PD-L1 blockade in urothelial cancer. Data came from immunoSEQ multiplex PCR; TCRdb stores just in-frame clones and leaves some out. The sample has under 150,000 clones, around 89% seen once. Germline loops: CDR1 SNHLY, CDR2 FYNNEI. The CDR3 totals 15 residues. With 6 bases removed from V and 2 bases from J, the gap between germline ends came to 17 bases. The sample's time point: peripheral blood 6 weeks after treatment start. Per patient, between 1 and 8 samples were collected at pretreatment and on-treatment time points. This rearrangement joins TRBV2 to TRBJ2-7; D is possibly TRBD2 (6 bases). Here the sequenced sample was PBMCs, taken around atezolizumab (anti-PD-L1) treatment. This clonotype was sampled from a man in his 60s with urothelial cancer. The CDR3 sequence: CASSGGDGATYEQYF. Written as DNA, the CDR3 is TGTGCCAGCAGCGGCGGGGACGGCGCAACCTACGAGCAGTACTTC.